This T cell receptor (beta chain) was obtained from a study of blood T cell repertoires in COVID-19. The wider study: The study drew acute and convalescent COVID-19 samples from the United States, Italy and Spain. The analysed material was cDNA or gDNA that came from T cells, B-cell-depleted T cells, or PBMCs.

From germline, CDR1 is KGHSH and CDR2 LQKENI. V shed 3 bases, J shed 2 bases, and the junction held 6 bases outside the gene matches. The length of the CDR3 is 17 residues. Original data processing: Reference gene primer amplification yielded estimated nucleated cell counts. Sequencing used immunoSEQ multiplex PCR; TCRdb keeps in-frame clones, though not all of them. From that table come the V and J calls and clone size; the DNA was used to work out D and trimming. The sample has roughly 91,000 clones; around three quarters are singletons. This sequence was found in a man between 65 and 85 years old with acute or convalescent COVID-19. Material: peripheral blood. V and J are TRBV18 and TRBJ2-2; 10 bases match TRBD1. The CDR3 region has the DNA TGTGCCAGCTCACCCTTTCGACAGGGGGCTAACACCGGGGAGCTGTTTTTT. The encoded protein is CASSPFRQGANTGELFF.